This TCR beta chain was recorded in a study of OX40 agonist ivuxolimab in advanced cancers. Background on the study: Patients were infused with ivuxolimab every 2 weeks at 0.01 to 10 mg/kg. From about 23 to 85 years was the age range, with a mean of approximately 63 years, and about 78% were male.

Germline lookup yields CDR1 SGHVS and CDR2 FNYEAQ. This CDR3 has 15 amino acids. The trim removed 5 bases at V and 7 bases at J, leaving 9 bases unmatched. Clones were sequenced by immunoSEQ multiplex PCR, and TCRdb holds only the in-frame ones, with some missing. Of about 69,000 clones detected, approximately 93% appear once; the ten largest clones hold around 0.3%. This clonotype originated in an adult with an advanced solid tumor such as melanoma, head and neck, liver or kidney cancer. The chain links TRBV7-6 to TRBJ1-4, with 8 bases aligning to TRBD1. The sample here was CD4+ or CD8+ T cells sorted from blood, taken in a trial of the OX40 agonist ivuxolimab. In nucleotides, the CDR3 is TGTGCCAGCAGCCTTAGCGGTGGACAGGGTGAAAAACTGTTTTTT. This translates into CASSLSGGQGEKLFF.